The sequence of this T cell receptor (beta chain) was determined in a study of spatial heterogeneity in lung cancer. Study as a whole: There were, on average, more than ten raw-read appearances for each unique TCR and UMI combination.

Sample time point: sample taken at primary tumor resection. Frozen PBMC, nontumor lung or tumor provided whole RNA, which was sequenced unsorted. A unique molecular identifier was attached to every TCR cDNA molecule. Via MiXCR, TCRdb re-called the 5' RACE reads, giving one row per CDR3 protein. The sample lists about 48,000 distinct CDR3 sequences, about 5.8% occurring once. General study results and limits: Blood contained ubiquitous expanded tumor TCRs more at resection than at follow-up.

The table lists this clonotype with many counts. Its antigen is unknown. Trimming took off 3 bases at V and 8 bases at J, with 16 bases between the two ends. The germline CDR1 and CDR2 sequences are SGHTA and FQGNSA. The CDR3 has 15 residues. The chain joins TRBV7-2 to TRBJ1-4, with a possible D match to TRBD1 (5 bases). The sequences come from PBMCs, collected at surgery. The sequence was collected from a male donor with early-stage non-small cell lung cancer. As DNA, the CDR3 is TGTGCCAGCAGCTTGGGGGGTGGCAGTAGCGAAAAACTGTTTTTT. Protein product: CASSLGGGSSEKLFF.